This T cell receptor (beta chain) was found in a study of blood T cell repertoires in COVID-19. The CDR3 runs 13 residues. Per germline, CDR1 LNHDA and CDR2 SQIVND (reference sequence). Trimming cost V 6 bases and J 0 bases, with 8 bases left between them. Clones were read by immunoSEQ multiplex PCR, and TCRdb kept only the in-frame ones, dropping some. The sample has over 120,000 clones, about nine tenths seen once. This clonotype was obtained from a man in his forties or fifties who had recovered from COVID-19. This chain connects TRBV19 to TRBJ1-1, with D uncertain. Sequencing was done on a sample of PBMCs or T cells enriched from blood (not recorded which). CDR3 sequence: CASRITVNTEAFF. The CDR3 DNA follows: TGTGCCAGTAGAATTACAGTGAACACTGAAGCTTTCTTT.